These 12 T cell receptor beta chains originate from one sample sequenced in a study of early T cells in non-severe SARS-CoV-2 infection. From the 5' RACE reads, TCRdb called clonotypes with MiXCR, one entry per CDR3 protein. The sample has tens of thousands of distinct CDR3 sequences, around a tenth seen once. Sequencing used whole blood, obtained at baseline. These receptors were taken from an adult who was a healthcare worker with PCR-confirmed SARS-CoV-2 infection or an uninfected control (not recorded which).

In its sample, this clonotype was seen a few times. The gene calls are TRBV25-1 and TRBJ2-3, with D unclear. The germline V gene encodes CDR1 MGHDK and CDR2 SYGVNS. This CDR3 is built from 15 residues. V was cut by 3 bases and J by 2 bases, with 12 bases left in between. CDR3 DNA: TGTGCCAGCAGTGAGTACCACGGTGCCACAGATACGCAGTATTTT. This encodes CASSEYHGATDTQYF.

The CDR3 region has the DNA TGTGCCAGCAGCTTACTTTTGGGGGTGGAGACCCAGTACTTC. Protein: CASSLLLGVETQYF. The genes are TRBV7-2 and TRBJ2-5; D possibly uses TRBD1 or TRBD2 (5 bases each). V was cut by 2 bases and J by 5 bases, with 12 bases left in between. The CDR3 runs to 14 residues. Germline CDR1 is SGHTA and CDR2 is FQGNSA. The variable domain in full, with the rest retrieved from reference TRBV7-2 and TRBJ2-5, is GAGVSQSPSNKVTEKGKDVELRCDPISGHTALYWYRQSLGQGLEFLIYFQGNSAPDKSGLPSDRFSAERTGGSVSTLTIQRTQQEDSAVYLCASSLLLGVETQYFGPGTRLLVL.

The V and J genes are TRBV7-6 and TRBJ2-2; TRBD2 matches 7 bases. J was trimmed by 1 base and V by 4 bases; bases with no gene match: 6. Germline V CDR1 and CDR2: SGHVS, FNYEAQ. The length of the CDR3 is 16 residues. The CDR3 DNA reads as TGTGCCAGCAGCTCCGGGCTAGCGGTGAACACCGGGGAGCTGTTTTTT. Residues: CASSSGLAVNTGELFF.

Ten or more counts support this clonotype. The V gene is TRBV7-9, the J gene TRBJ1-5, with TRBD1 identical over 12 bases. V was pared by 5 bases and J by 1 base, with 3 bases of the junction left unmatched. CDR1 and CDR2 from the germline V gene are SEHNR and FQNEAQ (reference sequence). The CDR3 is 16 amino acids. The CDR3 loop reads CASSTGQGASNQPQHF. The DNA of the CDR3 is TGTGCCAGCAGCACGGGACAGGGGGCAAGCAATCAGCCCCAGCATTTT.

This clonotype was picked up a small number of times. This chain joins TRBV6-2 or TRBV6-3 and TRBJ2-1, with 7 bases aligning to TRBD2. The CDR3 is 14 amino acids. The germline V gene has CDR1 MNHEY and CDR2 SVGEGT. V was pared by 10 bases and J by 4 bases, with 10 bases of the junction left unmatched. DNA for the CDR3: TGTGCCACCCTGAGAGCTAGCGGATACAATGAGCAGTTCTTC. As protein: CATLRASGYNEQFF.

This clonotype was seen repeatedly, ten times or more. J is TRBJ2-7 and V is TRBV5-5; 8 bases are a match to TRBD1. The CDR3 spans 15 residues. Germline V lookup: CDR1 SGHKS, CDR2 YYEKEE (reference sequence). J gave up 7 bases and V 4 bases, and 13 bases lay outside the gene matches. CDR3 DNA: TGTGCCAGCAGCCTGGCAGGACAGGGATGGAGGGAGCAGTACTTC. This sequence encodes CASSLAGQGWREQYF.

V usage is TRBV11-2 and J usage is TRBJ2-7, with D perhaps matching TRBD1 or TRBD2 (6 bases each). Trimming took off 0 bases at V and 0 bases at J, with 9 bases between the two ends. This CDR3 comprises 15 residues. In germline, CDR1 is SGHAT, CDR2 FQNNGV. Written as DNA, the CDR3 is TGTGCCAGCAGCTTAGAGGGGGGCATCTCCTACGAGCAGTACTTC. Its translation: CASSLEGGISYEQYF.

This clonotype was detected ten times or more. The chain employs TRBV20-1 and TRBJ2-7; 14 bases map to TRBD2. V trimming: 6 bases; J trimming: 2 bases; junction bases outside the gene matches: 6. Germline lookup yields CDR1 DFQATT and CDR2 SNEGSKA (reference sequence). CDR3 size: 15 residues. The CDR3: CSATGTSGRAYEQYF. The CDR3 nucleotides read TGCAGTGCAACCGGGACTAGCGGGAGAGCCTACGAGCAGTACTTC.

This chain links TRBV10-3 with TRBJ1-2; 8 positions match TRBD1. Per the germline V gene, CDR1 is ENHRY and CDR2 is SYGVKD. J gave up 6 bases and V 7 bases, and 7 bases lay outside the gene matches. The CDR3 totals 13 residues. The CDR3 sequence: CAITTGTGDGYTF. CDR3 DNA sequence: TGTGCCATCACCACCGGGACAGGAGATGGCTACACCTTC.

This clonotype was observed a handful of times. The CDR3 spells CASSLRRVGSYEQYF. The CDR3 nucleotides are TGTGCCAGCAGTCTACGCAGGGTGGGTTCCTACGAGCAGTACTTC. V is TRBV5-6 and J is TRBJ2-7; possibly TRBD1 for D (5 bases). CDR1 SGHDT and CDR2 YYEEEE come from the germline V gene. Trimming stripped 5 bases from V and 1 base from J, with 16 bases between. The CDR3 length is 15 residues.

This clonotype showed up many times. The rearrangement uses TRBV11-3 and TRBJ2-1; 8 nucleotides match TRBD2. The CDR3 loop spans 13 amino acids. V lost 2 bases, J lost 15 bases, and 9 bases stayed unmatched. CDR1 and CDR2 from the germline V gene are SGHNT and YENEEA. The CDR3 DNA is TGTGCCAGCAGCTTAATCGGGGGGGCCGAGTTGTTCTTC. Its protein is CASSLIGGAELFF. Complete variable domain (other parts from reference TRBV11-3 and TRBJ2-1): EAGVVQSPRYKIIEKKQPVAFWCNPISGHNTLYWYLQNLGQGPELLIRYENEEAVDDSQLPKDRFSAERLKGVDSTLKIQPAELGDSAVYLCASSLIGGAELFFGPGTRLTVL.

In this sample, this clonotype turned up a few times. This rearrangement joins TRBV14 to TRBJ1-4, with D possibly matching TRBD1 (5 bases). CDR1 and CDR2 from the germline V gene are SGHDN and FVKESK. V lost 5 bases and J lost 7, with 14 bases in between. CDR3 size: 14 residues. CDR3 nucleotides: TGTGCCAGCAGCATACTAGGGACTGGTGAAAAACTGTTTTTT. This gives the protein CASSILGTGEKLFF.